The 30 T cell receptor beta chains presented below share a single source sample, sequenced in a study of blood T cell repertoires in COVID-19. TCRdb keeps only in-frame clones here, not all; method: immunoSEQ multiplex PCR. The sample contains about 23,000 clones, 86% of which appear only once. Sequenced material: peripheral blood. These receptors were taken from a woman older than 75 with acute or convalescent COVID-19.

This sequence joins TRBV6-6 and TRBJ2-7, with D hard to call. The germline gives CDR1 MNHNY, CDR2 SVGAGI (reference sequence). This CDR3 contains 12 residues. V shed 5 bases and J shed 4 bases, with 9 bases lying between them. This CDR3 is CASSPPSYEQYF. The CDR3 DNA is TGTGCCAGCAGTCCCCCGAGTTACGAGCAGTACTTC.

This clone turned up a few times. The chain combines TRBV5-1 with TRBJ1-2; maybe TRBD1 (6 bases). The germline V gene encodes CDR1 SGHRS and CDR2 YFSETQ. Trimming removed 0 bases from V and 3 bases from J, with 12 bases in between. The CDR3 contains 15 residues. The CDR3, as DNA: TGCGCCAGCAGCTTGGATAGTCAGGGGCACTATGGCTACACCTTC. Translating gives CASSLDSQGHYGYTF.

The rearrangement joins TRBV20-1 to TRBJ1-1; a possible D gene is TRBD1 (5 bases). Germline loops: CDR1 DFQATT, CDR2 SNEGSKA (reference sequence). Deletions cut 3 bases from V and 8 bases from J, with 10 bases between. The CDR3 consists of 11 residues. In nucleotides, the CDR3 is TGCAGTGCTAGCCAGGGCAGGGAAGCTTTCTTT. Amino acids: CSASQGREAFF.

This clone was observed a few times. The likely explanation is a read error, given a far larger clone one base away. This specimen includes other DNA sequences encoding the same CDR3. This chain joins TRBV29-1 and TRBJ1-2, with 8 bases that match TRBD1. The CDR3 length is 13 residues. In germline, CDR1 is SQVTM, CDR2 ANQGSEA. Trimming removed 5 bases from V and 7 bases from J; junction bases left unmatched: 9. The CDR3 DNA reads TGCAGCGTTCCGGACAGGGTGGGGGGTGGCTACACCTTC. Residues: CSVPDRVGGGYTF.

This clone is a singleton in its sample. The rearrangement links TRBV10-2 to TRBJ2-5; 7 bases are a match to TRBD2. J was trimmed by 1 base and V by 2 bases; bases with no gene match: 1. Germline values: CDR1 WSHSY, CDR2 SAAADI. The CDR3 loop spans 14 amino acids. This chain's CDR3 is CASSEASGQETQYF. The CDR3 bases are TGCGCCAGCAGTGAGGCTAGCGGCCAAGAGACCCAGTACTTC.

V gene TRBV29-1 combines with J gene TRBJ2-2, with 7 bases that match TRBD2. This CDR3 comprises 15 residues. V shed 6 bases, J shed 0 bases, and the junction held 7 bases outside the gene matches. Germline CDR1 SQVTM, CDR2 ANQGSEA. CDR3 protein: CSVNGLAANTGELFF. CDR3 bases: TGCAGCGTGAATGGTCTAGCGGCGAACACCGGGGAGCTGTTTTTT.

The chain employs TRBV12-5 and TRBJ2-2; TRBD1 aligns across 7 bases. Per germline, CDR1 LGHNT and CDR2 FRNRAP. The CDR3 covers 14 residues. V shed 4 bases, J shed 7 bases, and the junction held 6 bases outside the gene matches. The CDR3 coding sequence is TGTGCTAGTGGTTCACAGGGGCGGAGCGGGGAGCTGTTTTTT. The encoded protein is CASGSQGRSGELFF.

The genes are TRBV6-1 and TRBJ2-7; 13 bases are shared with TRBD2. Germline V CDR1 and CDR2: MNHNS, SASEGT. The V gene end was trimmed by 2 bases and the J gene end by 5 bases; junction bases not matched to a gene: 3. The CDR3 contains 15 residues. CDR3 residues: CASSEPGLAGHEQYF. CDR3 sequence (DNA): TGTGCCAGCAGTGAACCGGGACTAGCGGGACACGAGCAGTACTTC.

This chain joins TRBV18 and TRBJ1-3, with 7 bases aligning to TRBD1. The CDR3 is made up of 14 amino acids. Germline assignment: CDR1 KGHSH and CDR2 LQKENI. J gave up 4 bases and V 3 bases, and 3 bases lay outside the gene matches. CDR3 amino acids: CASSPTGQGNTIYF. CDR3 DNA sequence: TGTGCCAGCTCACCGACGGGACAGGGAAACACCATATATTTT.

The V call is TRBV6-2 or TRBV6-3, the J call TRBJ1-1; the D gene is possibly TRBD1 (6 bases). The V and J ends lost 6 bases and 5 bases respectively, with 25 bases between them. The germline V gene encodes CDR1 MNHEY and CDR2 SVGEGT. CDR3 length equals 17 residues. For the CDR3, the DNA is TGTGCCAGCAGCCCGGAGTGGGGGCGGGGGGCTTTTACTGAAGCTTTCTTT. The encoded protein is CASSPEWGRGAFTEAFF.

This chain joins TRBV5-1 and TRBJ2-3; D gene uncertain. The V gene's germline CDR1 is SGHRS and CDR2 YFSETQ. The ends were cut back, 0 bases at V and 4 bases at J, with 12 bases in the middle. The CDR3 is made up of 15 amino acids. This CDR3 reads CASSLEERRADTQYF. CDR3 DNA: TGCGCCAGCAGCTTGGAGGAGCGTCGCGCAGATACGCAGTATTTT.

This clone was counted a single time. The chain carries TRBV18 and TRBJ2-7; tentatively, D is TRBD1 (6 bases). The CDR3 runs 15 residues. Trimming shortened V by 0 bases and J by 3 bases, and 12 bases separated the two germline ends. Germline V gene lookup returns CDR1 KGHSH and CDR2 LQKENI. This CDR3 is CASSPPSRGSYEQYF. CDR3 nucleotides: TGTGCCAGCTCACCACCATCCAGGGGCAGCTACGAGCAGTACTTC.

V usage is TRBV7-9 and J usage is TRBJ2-6; 8 positions agree with TRBD1. The V gene's germline CDR1 is SEHNR and CDR2 FQNEAQ (reference sequence). V lost 5 bases, J lost 4 bases, and 10 bases stayed unmatched. The CDR3 length is 17 residues. CDR3: CASSRGTGSLGANVLTF. CDR3 nucleotide sequence: TGTGCCAGCAGCAGAGGGACAGGTAGTCTCGGGGCCAACGTCCTGACTTTC.

The chain joins TRBV7-9 to TRBJ2-5; 7 positions match TRBD1. The CDR3 spans 14 residues. V was pared by 4 bases and J by 2 bases, with 4 bases of the junction left unmatched. CDR1 is SEHNR, CDR2 FQNEAQ, per germline (reference sequence). The CDR3 nucleotides are TGTGCCAGCAGCTCCTGGACAGGTCAAGAGACCCAGTACTTC. As protein: CASSSWTGQETQYF. The entire variable domain, with the rest obtained from reference TRBV7-9 and TRBJ2-5, is as follows: DTGVSQNPRHKITKRGQNVTFRCDPISEHNRLYWYRQTLGQGPEFLTYFQNEAQLEKSRLLSDRFSAERPKGSFSTLEIQRTEQGDSAMYLCASSSWTGQETQYFGPGTRLLVL.

This clone has only one observation. This chain connects TRBV19 to TRBJ2-2, with 9 bases lining up with TRBD1. This CDR3 has 15 residues. V lost 4 bases to trimming and J lost 4 bases; unmatched junction nucleotides: 4. Germline V gene sequence: CDR1 LNHDA, CDR2 SQIVND (reference sequence). The CDR3 is CASSTGTGSTGELFF. In DNA form, the CDR3 reads TGTGCCAGTAGTACGGGGACAGGGTCCACCGGGGAGCTGTTTTTT.

The chain has TRBV5-1 and TRBJ1-1; 10 nucleotides line up with TRBD1. There are 17 residues in the CDR3. Germline assignment: CDR1 SGHRS and CDR2 YFSETQ. V shed 3 bases, J shed 0 bases, and the junction held 8 bases outside the gene matches. The CDR3 region is CASSYRDRGLLNTEAFF. As DNA, the CDR3 is TGCGCCAGCAGCTACCGGGACAGGGGACTTCTGAACACTGAAGCTTTCTTT. Complete variable domain (other parts from reference TRBV5-1 and TRBJ1-1): KAGVTQTPRYLIKTRGQQVTLSCSPISGHRSVSWYQQTPGQGLQFLFEYFSETQRNKGNFPGRFSGRQFSNSRSEMNVSTLELGDSALYLCASSYRDRGLLNTEAFFGQGTRLTVV.

The gene calls are TRBV6-5 and TRBJ2-7; 7 nucleotides align to TRBD2. After removal of 6 bases from V and 5 bases from J, the junction contained 10 bases not matched to a gene. Germline V gives CDR1 MNHEY, CDR2 SVGAGI. The CDR3 totals 14 residues. The CDR3 loop reads CASRSGTPRDEQYF. Written as DNA, the CDR3 is TGTGCCAGCAGGAGCGGGACTCCGCGGGACGAGCAGTACTTC.

This CDR3 reads CAASDREKLGTEAFF. CDR3 nucleotides: TGTGCCGCCTCGGACAGGGAGAAATTGGGCACTGAAGCTTTCTTT. The chain combines TRBV19 with TRBJ1-1, with TRBD1 matching over 8 bases. J lost 4 bases, V lost 11 bases, and 15 bases had no gene match. The CDR3 runs to 15 residues. The germline gives CDR1 LNHDA, CDR2 SQIVND (reference sequence).

Turning to this clone: It is likely a read error, because the conserved phenylalanine at the end of the CDR3 is missing. The DNA is left out, because the CDR3 cannot be placed on it with certainty; the CDR3 is given as TCRdb lists it. The chain couples TRBV2 to TRBJ2-4; TRBD1, as called in the table, went unchecked against the DNA. The CDR3 totals 12 residues, both ends included. Germline CDR1 is SNHLY and CDR2 is FYNNEI. The CDR3: CASSDRGTVSLA.

The chain recombines TRBV5-1 with TRBJ1-1; D might be TRBD1 (6 bases). CDR1 is SGHRS, CDR2 YFSETQ, per germline. The CDR3 runs to 15 residues. Trimming stripped 3 bases from V and 0 bases from J, with 12 bases between. The CDR3 spells CASSSPTGLNTEAFF. DNA of the CDR3: TGCGCCAGCAGCTCTCCGACAGGTTTGAACACTGAAGCTTTCTTT.

The chain employs TRBV5-4 and TRBJ2-2, with a possible D match to TRBD2 (5 bases). The CDR3 covers 15 residues. Germline-derived CDR1 and CDR2 are SGHNT and YYREEE (reference sequence). The V end lost 0 bases, the J end lost 3 bases, and 9 bases lay between the germline ends. CDR3: CASSLGGRHTGELFF. CDR3 coding DNA: TGTGCCAGCAGCTTGGGAGGGCGACACACCGGGGAGCTGTTTTTT.

This sequence joins TRBV7-8 and TRBJ1-2, with D possibly being TRBD1 (6 bases). In germline, CDR1 is SGHVS, CDR2 FQNEAQ. CDR3 length: 13 amino acids. V was trimmed by 5 bases and J by 2 bases, leaving 9 bases between them. The CDR3 protein is CASSGTPNYGYTF. CDR3 nucleotide sequence: TGTGCCAGCAGCGGGACACCGAACTATGGCTACACCTTC.

The chain carries TRBV28 and TRBJ2-7; 12 positions agree with TRBD2. Germline CDR1 MDHEN, CDR2 SYDVKM. The CDR3 is made up of 16 amino acids. The J segment lost 3 bases and the V segment lost 5 bases, leaving 8 bases of the junction unmatched. The CDR3 nucleotides are TGTGCCAGCAGTCCCGCGACTAGCGGGAGACTCTACGAGCAGTACTTC. Its translation: CASSPATSGRLYEQYF.

As for this clone: One end of the junction is discordant with germline, which a read error may explain. This chain uses TRBV5-1 with TRBJ2-5, with TRBD2 matching over 7 bases. This CDR3 comprises 13 residues. Germline CDR1 reads SGHRS; CDR2 reads YFSETQ. The CDR3 DNA reads as TGCGCCCGCAGCTTGGGGGGGGGAGAGACCCAGTACTTC. It is translated as CARSLGGGETQYF.

The chain is built from TRBV6-5 and TRBJ1-4; weak D call: TRBD1 (5 bases). V lost 10 bases and J 8 bases, leaving 23 bases between the germline ends. Per germline, CDR1 MNHEY and CDR2 SVGAGI. The CDR3 extends over 15 amino acids. The CDR3 DNA is TGTGCCACACGCCTAACGGGCAGGGTATGGGAAAAACTGTTTTTT. It specifies CATRLTGRVWEKLFF.

V usage is TRBV7-2 and J usage is TRBJ2-5; 10 positions agree with TRBD1. This CDR3 has 15 amino acids. Germline assignment: CDR1 SGHTA and CDR2 FQGNSA. V shed 5 bases and J 4 bases; nucleotides not matched to a gene: 7. This CDR3 is CASSNRDRGTETQYF. The CDR3 DNA reads TGTGCCAGCAGCAACCGGGACAGGGGTACAGAGACCCAGTACTTC.

This clone came up once. V usage is TRBV12-3 or TRBV12-4 and J usage is TRBJ2-4; D gene uncertain. CDR3 length: 13 amino acids. V was cut by 7 bases and J by 1 base, with 8 bases left in between. Here the CDR3 reads CASTGWAKNIQYF. The CDR3 DNA follows: TGTGCCAGCACCGGGTGGGCCAAAAACATTCAGTACTTC.

Regarding this clone: A junction boundary mismatches the germline segment, possibly from a read error. V is TRBV18 and J is TRBJ2-1; D is perhaps TRBD2 (9 bases). Germline values: CDR1 KGHSH, CDR2 LQKENI. The CDR3 sequence is 15 residues long. CDR3 amino acids: CASSRDSGSRVRGLF. As DNA, the CDR3 is TGTGCCAGCTCACGGGATAGCGGGAGTCGAGTCAGGGGGCTCTTC.

The chain carries TRBV20-1 and TRBJ2-7; D possibly corresponds to TRBD2 (5 bases). Germline CDR1 is DFQATT and CDR2 is SNEGSKA (reference sequence). The CDR3 covers 14 residues. The germline V and J ends were trimmed by 3 bases and 0 bases, with 12 bases remaining between them. The CDR3 here is CSASRTFSSYEQYF. The CDR3 DNA reads as TGCAGTGCTAGTCGGACTTTTAGCTCCTACGAGCAGTACTTC.

The CDR3 DNA reads as TGCGCCAGCAGCTTAGCCGACAGTTTCTATGAGCAGTTCTTC. Encoded protein: CASSLADSFYEQFF. The rearrangement uses TRBV5-1 and TRBJ2-1, with D perhaps matching TRBD1 (5 bases). There are 14 residues in the CDR3. CDR1 SGHRS and CDR2 YFSETQ come from the germline V gene. The V gene lost 2 bases and the J gene lost 8 bases, with 14 bases spanning the gap.